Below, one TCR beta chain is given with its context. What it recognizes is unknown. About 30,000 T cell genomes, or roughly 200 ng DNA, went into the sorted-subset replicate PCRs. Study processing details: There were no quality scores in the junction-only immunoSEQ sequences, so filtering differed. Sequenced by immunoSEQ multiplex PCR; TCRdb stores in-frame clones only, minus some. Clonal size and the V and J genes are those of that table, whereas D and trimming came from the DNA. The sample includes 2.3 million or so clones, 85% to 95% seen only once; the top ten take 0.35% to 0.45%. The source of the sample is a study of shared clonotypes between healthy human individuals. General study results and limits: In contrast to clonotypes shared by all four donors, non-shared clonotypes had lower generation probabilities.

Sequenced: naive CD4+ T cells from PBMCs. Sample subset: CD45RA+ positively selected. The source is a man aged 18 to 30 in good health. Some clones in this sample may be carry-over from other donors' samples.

The CDR3 DNA reads TGTGCCAGCAGTTTGGGCGGGGCCCGGAACACTGAAGCTTTCTTT. Its translation is CASSLGGARNTEAFF. The V and J genes are TRBV28 and TRBJ1-1; tentative D call: TRBD1 (5 bases). Germline CDR1 MDHEN, CDR2 SYDVKM. Trimming removed 3 bases from V and 1 base from J, with 12 bases in between. The CDR3 is made up of 15 amino acids.